The clone carrying this TCR beta chain was observed a single time. Trimming shortened V by 0 bases and J by 5 bases, and 18 bases separated the two germline ends. This CDR3 contains 17 residues. Germline-derived CDR1 and CDR2 are SGHNT and YYREEE (reference sequence). Source study methods: Amplification of reference gene primers was used by the study to estimate nucleated cell counts. Libraries were prepared by immunoSEQ multiplex PCR; TCRdb keeps only in-frame clonotypes and omits some of them. That table is the source of V, J and clone size, and D and trimming were worked out from the DNA. The sample carries about 270,000 clones, approximately 91% recorded once. These data are taken from a study of blood T cell repertoires in COVID-19. Background on the study: Whether acute or convalescent, the COVID-19 samples came from the United States, Italy and Spain. T cells, B-cell-depleted T cells, or PBMCs supplied cDNA or gDNA.

Participants were aged about 18 to 100 years from around 24 US areas. Sequenced material: PBMCs or T cells enriched from blood (not recorded which). The J gene is TRBJ2-1, the V gene TRBV5-4; D not certain. This sequence originates from a woman in her 30s who had recovered from COVID-19. The CDR3 DNA reads as TGTGCCAGCAGCTTGGTTGAGCGAGACGGCCCTCACAATGAGCAGTTCTTC. Its protein is CASSLVERDGPHNEQFF.